The clone carrying this T cell receptor (beta chain) was observed a few times. The antigen is unknown. The CDR3 is made up of 14 amino acids. V lost 2 bases and J lost 3, with 11 bases in between. Germline-derived CDR1 and CDR2 are SEHNR and FQNEAQ (reference sequence). The data stem from a study of T-cell memory formation after mild COVID-19. Study-level information: Each donor largely had its own TCR clusters.

With constant-segment primers, 5'RACE yielded cDNA libraries of TCR alpha and TCR beta that carried sample barcodes and UMIs. TCRdb fed the 5' RACE reads into MiXCR, producing one record per CDR3 protein. The repertoire holds more than 75,000 distinct CDR3 sequences, roughly 14% seen once, with roughly 30% in the top ten. The study's findings and limits: Cross-reactive memory apparently joined, as some responding clones appeared in pre-infection memory. CD4+ contracting clones were mainly CM and EM; CD8+ ones, EMRA.

The specimen sequenced was PBMCs or a T cell subset sorted from them (not recorded which). The clonotype was recovered from an adult woman who had mild COVID-19 (a few samples of this study predate the infection). Cell type and time point are not known. The chain joins TRBV7-9 to TRBJ2-7, with D unclear. This CDR3 reads CASSLSPRDYEQYF. The CDR3 region has the DNA TGTGCCAGCAGCTTATCCCCTAGGGACTACGAGCAGTACTTC.